The 2 T cell receptor beta chains reported below all come from one sample, sequenced in a study of cytomegalovirus exposure and HLA in healthy donors (dated by TCRdb to about 2017). Library generation was performed with the immunoSEQ multiplex PCR assay. The multiplex PCR relied on a mix of 60 forward primers for TCR Vbeta segments and 13 reverse primers for TCR Jbeta segments. The source is immuneACCESS, and TCRdb retained only in-frame sequences with V and J called. Part of the clones is not carried over; for the studies checked, unresolved V genes explain less than half of this, and the remainder is unexplained. The sample contains about 170,000 clones, around 80% of them found a single time. The top ten hold about 5% of the sample. Sequenced sample: PBMCs. The receptors derive from a woman aged 45 to 65 in good health and CMV-seropositive.

Turning to this clone: The junction does not match germline at one end; this may be a read error. The chain uses TRBV7-7 and TRBJ2-1; TRBD2 agrees at 8 bases. The CDR3 is made up of 17 amino acids. CDR1 SSHAT and CDR2 FNYEAQ come from the germline V gene (reference sequence). The chain's CDR3 is CASSLGPGGHPYNEQFF. The CDR3 bases are TGTGCTAGCAGCTTAGGTCCGGGGGGGCACCCCTACAATGAGCAGTTCTTC.

The chain links TRBV28 to TRBJ2-1, with TRBD2 matching 16 bases. The CDR3 is 14 amino acids. With 6 bases clipped from V and 15 bases from J, the junction kept 8 bases outside the gene matches. Germline V lookup: CDR1 MDHEN, CDR2 SYDVKM. DNA for the CDR3: TGTGCCAGCAGGAGGGGACTAGCGGGAGGGCCGCGGTTCTTC. Its translation: CASRRGLAGGPRFF.